This T cell receptor (beta chain) was retrieved from a study of blood T cells in healthy people across ages. Then a second PCR, running about 6 to 12 cycles, was carried out with a sample-barcoded 5' primer and a J-beta primer mix. MiXCR was run by TCRdb on the 5' RACE reads, yielding one entry per CDR3 protein. Here the sample spans over 1,200,000 distinct CDR3 sequences, approximately 59% being singletons. CDR1 and CDR2 from the germline V gene are MGHDK and SYGVNS. This CDR3 spans 17 amino acids. Trimming stripped 2 bases from V and 2 bases from J, with 17 bases between. Study-wide findings and caveats: A roughly linear age-dependent decrease characterized TCR beta diversity per million T cells.

As concerns this clonotype: Its antigen is as yet unknown.

J is TRBJ2-3 and V is TRBV25-1, with D tentatively TRBD1 (5 bases). The sequenced material came from blood. This receptor was taken from a man aged 18 to 35 in good health. The CDR3 sequence is CASSENLRTHNTDTQYF. The CDR3 DNA reads TGTGCCAGCAGTGAAAATTTAAGGACACATAACACAGATACGCAGTATTTT.